This TCR beta chain was captured by sequencing in a study of blood T cell repertoires in COVID-19. Turning to the study itself: There were acute and convalescent COVID-19 samples, and they came from the United States, Italy and Spain. In each case, the material was cDNA or gDNA derived from T cells, B-cell-depleted T cells, or PBMCs.

Authors' processing steps: Quantification of nucleated cells was approximated via reference gene primer amplification. Using immunoSEQ multiplex PCR, the repertoire was profiled, and TCRdb retains in-frame clones only, with some absent. V, J and clone size derive from that table, while D and trimming were established from the DNA sequence. Among over 55,000 clones listed, more than 75% were seen once. This sequence was found in a middle-aged man with active COVID-19. The sequencing input was peripheral blood.

The CDR3 nucleotides read TGTGCCAGCAGGGGACTAGTGGCGACCCAGTACTTC. Translation gives CASRGLVATQYF. This chain joins TRBV2 and TRBJ2-5, with TRBD2 matching 8 bases. Germline V lookup: CDR1 SNHLY, CDR2 FYNNEI. This CDR3 contains 12 residues. After removal of 6 bases from V and 7 bases from J, the junction contained 4 bases not matched to a gene. Based on the CDR3 plus reference TRBV2 and TRBJ2-5, the full variable domain is EPEVTQTPSHQVTQMGQEVILRCVPISNHLYFYWYRQILGQKVEFLVSFYNNEISEKSEIFDDQFSVERPDGSNFTLKIRSTKLEDSAMYFCASRGLVATQYFGPGTRLLVL.